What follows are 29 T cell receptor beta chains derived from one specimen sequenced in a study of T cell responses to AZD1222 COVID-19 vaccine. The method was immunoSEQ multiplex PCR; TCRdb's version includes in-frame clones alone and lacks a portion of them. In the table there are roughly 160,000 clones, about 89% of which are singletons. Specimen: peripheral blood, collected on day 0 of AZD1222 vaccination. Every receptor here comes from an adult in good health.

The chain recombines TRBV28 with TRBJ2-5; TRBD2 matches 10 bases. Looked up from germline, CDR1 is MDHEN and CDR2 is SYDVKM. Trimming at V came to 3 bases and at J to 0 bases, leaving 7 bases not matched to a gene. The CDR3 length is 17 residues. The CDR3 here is CASSFMTTSGYQETQYF. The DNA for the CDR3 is TGTGCCAGCAGTTTTATGACGACTAGCGGGTACCAAGAGACCCAGTACTTC. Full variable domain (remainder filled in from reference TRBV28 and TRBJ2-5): DVKVTQSSRYLVKRTGEKVFLECVQDMDHENMFWYRQDPGLGLRLIYFSYDVKMKEKGDIPEGYSVSREKKERFSLILESASTNQTSMYLCASSFMTTSGYQETQYFGPGTRLLVL.

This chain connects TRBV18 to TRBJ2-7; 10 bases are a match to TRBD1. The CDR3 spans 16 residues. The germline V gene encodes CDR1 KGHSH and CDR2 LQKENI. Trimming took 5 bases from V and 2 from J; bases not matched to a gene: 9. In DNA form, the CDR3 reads TGTGCCAGCTCATCAAAAGCCGGGACAGGGGCCTACGAGCAGTACTTC. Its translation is CASSSKAGTGAYEQYF.

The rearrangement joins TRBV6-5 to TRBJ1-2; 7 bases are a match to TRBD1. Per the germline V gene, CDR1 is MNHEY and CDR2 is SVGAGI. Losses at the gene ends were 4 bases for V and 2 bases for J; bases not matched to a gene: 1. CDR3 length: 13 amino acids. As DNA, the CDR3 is TGTGCCAGCAGTTTACAGGGGAACTATGGCTACACCTTC. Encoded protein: CASSLQGNYGYTF.

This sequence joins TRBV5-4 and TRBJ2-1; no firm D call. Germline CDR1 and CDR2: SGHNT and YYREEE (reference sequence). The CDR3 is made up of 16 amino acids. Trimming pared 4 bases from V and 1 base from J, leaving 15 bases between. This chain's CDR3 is CASSPLPLQSYNEQFF. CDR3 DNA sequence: TGTGCCAGCAGCCCTCTGCCCCTACAATCCTACAATGAGCAGTTCTTC.

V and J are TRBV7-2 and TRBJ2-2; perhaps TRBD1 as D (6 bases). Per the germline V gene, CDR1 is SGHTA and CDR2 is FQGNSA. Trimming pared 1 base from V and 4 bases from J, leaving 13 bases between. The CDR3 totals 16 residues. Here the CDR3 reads CASSLGHRVVTGELFF. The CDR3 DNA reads TGTGCCAGCAGCTTAGGTCACAGGGTGGTCACCGGGGAGCTGTTTTTT.

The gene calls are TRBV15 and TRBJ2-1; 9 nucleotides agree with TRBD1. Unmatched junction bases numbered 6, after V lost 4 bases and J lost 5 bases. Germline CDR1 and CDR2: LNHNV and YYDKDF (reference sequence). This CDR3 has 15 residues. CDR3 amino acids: CATSMTGTGHNEQFF. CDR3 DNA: TGTGCCACCAGCATGACAGGGACAGGGCACAATGAGCAGTTCTTC.

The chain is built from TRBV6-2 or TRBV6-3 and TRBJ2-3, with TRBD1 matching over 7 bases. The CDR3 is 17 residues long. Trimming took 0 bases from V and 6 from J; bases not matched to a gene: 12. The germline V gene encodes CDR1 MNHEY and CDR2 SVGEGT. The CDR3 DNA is TGTGCCAGCAGTTACTCGAAGGGGGCGGCCTCGGGTGATACGCAGTATTTT. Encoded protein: CASSYSKGAASGDTQYF.

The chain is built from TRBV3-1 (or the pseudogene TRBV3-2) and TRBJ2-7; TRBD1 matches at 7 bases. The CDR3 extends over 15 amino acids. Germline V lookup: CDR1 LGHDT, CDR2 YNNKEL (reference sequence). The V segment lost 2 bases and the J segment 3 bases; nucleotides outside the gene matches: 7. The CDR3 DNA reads TGTGCCAGCAGCCAAATAGACAGGGAAGGCTACGAGCAGTACTTC. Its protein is CASSQIDREGYEQYF.

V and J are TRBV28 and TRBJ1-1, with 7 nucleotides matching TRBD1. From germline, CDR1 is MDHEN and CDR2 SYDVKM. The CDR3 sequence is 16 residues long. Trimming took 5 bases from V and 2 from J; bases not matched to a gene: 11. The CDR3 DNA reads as TGTGCCAGCAGTCAAACCCCCACAGGGGCCAACACTGAAGCTTTCTTT. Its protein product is CASSQTPTGANTEAFF. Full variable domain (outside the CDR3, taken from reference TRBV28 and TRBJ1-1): DVKVTQSSRYLVKRTGEKVFLECVQDMDHENMFWYRQDPGLGLRLIYFSYDVKMKEKGDIPEGYSVSREKKERFSLILESASTNQTSMYLCASSQTPTGANTEAFFGQGTRLTVV.

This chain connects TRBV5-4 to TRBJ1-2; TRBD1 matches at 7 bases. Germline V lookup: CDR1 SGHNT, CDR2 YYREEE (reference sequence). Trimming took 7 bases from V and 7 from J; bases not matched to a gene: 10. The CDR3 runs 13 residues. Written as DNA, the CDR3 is TGTGCCAGCTCCAAGATAGGGGGCAGTGGCTACACCTTC. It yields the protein CASSKIGGSGYTF.

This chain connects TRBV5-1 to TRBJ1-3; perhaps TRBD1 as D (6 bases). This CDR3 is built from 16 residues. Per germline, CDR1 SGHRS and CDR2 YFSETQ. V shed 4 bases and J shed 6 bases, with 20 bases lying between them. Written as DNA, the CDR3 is TGCGCCAGCAGCCGCTCTGGGGGACAAACGGCAAACACCATATATTTT. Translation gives CASSRSGGQTANTIYF.

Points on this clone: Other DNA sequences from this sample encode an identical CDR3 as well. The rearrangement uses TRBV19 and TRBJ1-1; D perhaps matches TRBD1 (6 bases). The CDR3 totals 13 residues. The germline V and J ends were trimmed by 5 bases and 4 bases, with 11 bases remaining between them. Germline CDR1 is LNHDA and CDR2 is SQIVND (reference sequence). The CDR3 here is CASSALRGTEAFF. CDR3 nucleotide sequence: TGTGCCAGTAGTGCCCTCAGGGGCACTGAAGCTTTCTTT.

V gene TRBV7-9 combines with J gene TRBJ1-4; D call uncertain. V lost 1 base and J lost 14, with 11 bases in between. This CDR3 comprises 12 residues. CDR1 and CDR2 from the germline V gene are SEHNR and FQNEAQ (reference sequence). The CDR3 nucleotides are TGTGCCAGCAGCTTAGGTTCGGGCCGCCTGTTTTTT. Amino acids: CASSLGSGRLFF.

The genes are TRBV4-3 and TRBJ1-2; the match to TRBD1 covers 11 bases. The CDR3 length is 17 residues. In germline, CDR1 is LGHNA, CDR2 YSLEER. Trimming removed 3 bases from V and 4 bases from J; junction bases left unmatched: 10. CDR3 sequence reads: CASSQGTGDRGFYGYTF. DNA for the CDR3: TGCGCCAGCAGCCAGGGAACGGGGGACAGGGGGTTCTATGGCTACACCTTC.

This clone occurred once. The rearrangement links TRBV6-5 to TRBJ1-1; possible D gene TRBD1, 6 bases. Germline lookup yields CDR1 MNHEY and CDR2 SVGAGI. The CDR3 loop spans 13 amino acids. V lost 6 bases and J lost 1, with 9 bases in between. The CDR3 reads CASRMTGNTEAFF. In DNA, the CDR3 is TGTGCCAGCAGGATGACAGGGAACACTGAAGCTTTCTTT.

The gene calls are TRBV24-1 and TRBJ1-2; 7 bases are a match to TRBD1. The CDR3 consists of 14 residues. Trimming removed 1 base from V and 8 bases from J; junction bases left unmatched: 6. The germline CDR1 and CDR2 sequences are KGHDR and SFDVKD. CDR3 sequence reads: CATSDFGAGGGYTF. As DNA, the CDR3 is TGTGCCACCAGTGATTTTGGGGCAGGGGGAGGCTACACCTTC.

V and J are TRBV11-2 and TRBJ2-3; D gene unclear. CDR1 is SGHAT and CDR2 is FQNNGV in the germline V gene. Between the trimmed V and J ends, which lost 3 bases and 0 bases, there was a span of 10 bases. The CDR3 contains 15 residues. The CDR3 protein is CASSFEDTSTDTQYF. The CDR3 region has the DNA TGTGCCAGCAGCTTCGAAGATACTAGCACAGATACGCAGTATTTT.

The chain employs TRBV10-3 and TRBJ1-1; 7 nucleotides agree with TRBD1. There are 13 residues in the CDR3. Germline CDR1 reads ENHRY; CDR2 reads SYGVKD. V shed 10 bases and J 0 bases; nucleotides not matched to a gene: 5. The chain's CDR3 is CATGTAMNTEAFF. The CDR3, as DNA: TGTGCCACCGGGACAGCAATGAACACTGAAGCTTTCTTT.

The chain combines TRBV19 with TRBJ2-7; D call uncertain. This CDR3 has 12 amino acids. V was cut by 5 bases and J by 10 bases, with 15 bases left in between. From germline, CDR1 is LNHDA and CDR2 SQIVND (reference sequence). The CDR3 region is CASSGDGRLQYF. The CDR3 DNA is TGTGCCAGTAGTGGGGATGGCCGGTTACAGTACTTC.

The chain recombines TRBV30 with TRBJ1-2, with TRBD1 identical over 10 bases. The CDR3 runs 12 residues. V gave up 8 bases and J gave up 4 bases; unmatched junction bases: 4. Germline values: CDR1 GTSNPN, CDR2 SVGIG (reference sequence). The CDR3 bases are TGTGCCGGAAGGGACAGGGGCTATGGCTACACCTTC. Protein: CAGRDRGYGYTF.

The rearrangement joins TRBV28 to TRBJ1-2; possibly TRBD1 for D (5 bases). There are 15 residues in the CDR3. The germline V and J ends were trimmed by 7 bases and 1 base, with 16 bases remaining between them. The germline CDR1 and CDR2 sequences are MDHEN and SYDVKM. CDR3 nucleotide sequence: TGTGCCAGCACGGAACCAGGGTCCTTTAACTATGGCTACACCTTC. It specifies CASTEPGSFNYGYTF.

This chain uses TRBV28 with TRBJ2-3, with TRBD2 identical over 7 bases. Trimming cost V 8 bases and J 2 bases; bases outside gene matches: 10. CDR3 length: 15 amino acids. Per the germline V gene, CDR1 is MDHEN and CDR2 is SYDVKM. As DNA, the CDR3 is TGTGCCAGCGGTGGCGAGCGGGGCCTCACAGATACGCAGTATTTT. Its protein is CASGGERGLTDTQYF.

The CDR3, as DNA: TGTGCCAGCAGGCTAATCATGAACACTGAAGCTTTCTTT. Amino acids: CASRLIMNTEAFF. The chain uses TRBV6-6 and TRBJ1-1; D is uncertain. CDR3 size: 13 residues. Trimming took 6 bases from V and 0 from J, leaving 8 bases between them. Per germline, CDR1 MNHNY and CDR2 SVGAGI (reference sequence).

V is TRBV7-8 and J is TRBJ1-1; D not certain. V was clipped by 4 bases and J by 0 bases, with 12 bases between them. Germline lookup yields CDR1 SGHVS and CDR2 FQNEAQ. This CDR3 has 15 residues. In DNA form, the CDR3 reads TGTGCCAGCAGCTCGGAGGGAAACATGAACACTGAAGCTTTCTTT. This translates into CASSSEGNMNTEAFF.

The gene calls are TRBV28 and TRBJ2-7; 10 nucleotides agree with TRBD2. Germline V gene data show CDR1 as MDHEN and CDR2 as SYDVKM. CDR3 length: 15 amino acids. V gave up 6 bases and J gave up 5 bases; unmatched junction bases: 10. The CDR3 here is CASRASSGSLNEQYF. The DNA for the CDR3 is TGTGCCAGCAGGGCATCTAGCGGGAGTCTCAACGAGCAGTACTTC.

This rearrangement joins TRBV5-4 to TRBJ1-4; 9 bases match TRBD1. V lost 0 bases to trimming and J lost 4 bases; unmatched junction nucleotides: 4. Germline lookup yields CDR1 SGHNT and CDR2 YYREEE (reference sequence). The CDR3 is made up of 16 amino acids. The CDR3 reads CASSLGGQGYNEKLFF. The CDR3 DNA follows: TGTGCCAGCAGCTTGGGGGGACAGGGTTATAATGAAAAACTGTTTTTT.

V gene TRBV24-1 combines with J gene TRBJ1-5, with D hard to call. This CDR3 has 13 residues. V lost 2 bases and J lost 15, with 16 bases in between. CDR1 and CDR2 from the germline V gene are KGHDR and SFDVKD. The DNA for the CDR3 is TGTGCCACCAGTGATTCAATCCTCCATCAGTGGCATTTT. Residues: CATSDSILHQWHF.

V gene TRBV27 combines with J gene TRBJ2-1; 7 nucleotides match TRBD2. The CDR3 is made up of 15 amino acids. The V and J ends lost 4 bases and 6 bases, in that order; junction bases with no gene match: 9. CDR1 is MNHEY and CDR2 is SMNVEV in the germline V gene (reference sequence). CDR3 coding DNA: TGTGCCAGCAGTTCAGGTGGCGGGAGTACCAATGAGCAGTTCTTC. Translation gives CASSSGGGSTNEQFF.

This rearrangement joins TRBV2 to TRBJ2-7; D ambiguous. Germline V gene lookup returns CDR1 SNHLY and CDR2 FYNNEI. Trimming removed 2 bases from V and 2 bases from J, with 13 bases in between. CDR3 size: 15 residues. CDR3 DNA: TGTGCCAGCAGTGAAACCCCGGCGGTCGCCTACGAGCAGTACTTC. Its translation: CASSETPAVAYEQYF.